This T cell receptor delta chain was sequenced for a study of Vγ9Vδ2 T cells in congenital toxoplasmosis (dated by TCRdb to the early 2020s). For context, the study as a whole: Congenital toxoplasmosis was diagnosed using IgG, IgM and IgA serology, Western blot and an in-house interferon-gamma release assay. At 2 months, TCR sequencing included roughly five infected and under eleven uninfected infants, and at 1 year it included 3 infected and 4 uninfected infants. Infant repertoires were sequenced at 2 months after birth and at 1 year of age. In this study, researchers looked at the gamma and delta chain CDR3 repertoires of sorted blood gammadelta T cells, comparing infants congenitally infected with T. gondii against uninfected infants.

Mothers of both infected and uninfected infants received the same treatment, using spiramycin and/or pyrimethamine plus sulfadiazine plus folinic acid. All infants, infected and uninfected, were born by term delivery after more than 37 weeks of gestation. Around 0.9 mL of blood was processed into PBMCs by Lymphoprep gradient centrifugation, then cryopreserved in liquid nitrogen and shipped to Belgium. After thawing, the PBMCs were labeled with Zombie NIR viability dye and stained with antibodies against CD3, TCR gammadelta, Vgamma9 and Vdelta2. A FACSAria III was used to sort CD3+ TCRgammadelta+ T cells, reaching a mean purity of about 98%. The RNeasy Micro Kit was used to isolate RNA from about 10,000 sorted gammadelta T cells per sample. The infants were born to mothers who were enrolled with primary T. gondii infection during pregnancy. Peripheral blood was collected from the infants at an outpatient microbiology and virology center in Pavia, Italy.

Sequences GEAIGNYY (CDR1) and EKD (CDR2) are obtained from the germline V gene. The CDR3 goes from the cysteine to the phenylalanine over 22 residues. Only CDR3 DNA is held: 66 bases, read in frame from base 1. The sample holds a few counts of this clone. It lacks a known antigen. Being one base from a much bigger clone, this may be a read error. Using SuperScript II, cDNA was generated through template-switch reverse transcription, with TRGC- and TRDC-specific primers combined in a single tube. The TRGC primer was designed so that it binds both the TRGC1 and the TRGC2 constant genes. TRG and TRD amplification used the KAPA Real-Time Library Amplification Kit, with AMPure XP bead purification between steps. Illumina sequencing adapters were added by index PCR using the Nextera XT Index Kit. An Illumina MiSeq with the V2 300 kit was used to sequence the TRG and TRD amplicons, producing 150 bp paired-end reads. Processing in the source paper ran as follows. Before any further analysis, FastQC version 0.11.8 was used to assess read quality. Reads were aligned against the TRG or TRD reference genes from GenBank, and CDR3 sequences were constructed using MiXCR version 3.0.3. Default MiXCR settings were kept, except that 3 rather than 5 consecutive nucleotides were used to assemble TRDD gene segments. VDJtools version 1.2.1 calculated N additions, CDR3 length, J segment length and clonotype sharing between samples. CDR3 sequences that were out of frame or contained stop codons were removed from the analysis. To look for overlap, the infant repertoires were checked against previously published Vgamma9Vdelta2 repertoires from fetal, cord blood and adult blood. TCRdb processed the public reads again with the CATT caller, after which rows with matching DNA were combined. The V and J calls here are based on TCRdb, not the publication. The sample yields about 910 delta-chain clones; roughly 21% were counted once. The biggest ten clones account for 15% to 18% of the sample.

Overall results and qualifications from the work: Two months was the earliest age with enough suitable sample material for TCR repertoire analysis, so newborn repertoires were not sequenced. Compared with uninfected infants, infected infants at 2 months appeared to have fewer N additions in their TRGV9 and TRDV2 CDR3s, and this was especially true for TRDV2-TRDJ1 sequences. Both infected and uninfected infants showed high prevalence of a public TRGV9 clonotype. Germline-encoded fetal-type TRDV2 CDR3 sequences seemed more prevalent in infected than uninfected roughly 2-month-old infants, suggesting an in utero expansion footprint. Repertoire differences between infected and uninfected infants were less clearly seen at 1 year of age than at 2 months.

The chain employs TRDV2 and TRDJ1; possibly the D gene is TRDD3, per 7 matching bases. This TCR came from a child under 10 years old born to a mother with Toxoplasma gondii infection during pregnancy, either congenitally infected or uninfected (not recorded which). The sequenced sample consisted of gamma-delta T cells from blood. In nucleotides, the sequence is TGTGCCTGTGACACCGGGCATCTCCTACAAGGCTCTGGGGGCCAGGTCACCGATAAAATCATCTTT. This encodes CACDTGHLLQGSGGQVTDKIIF.